The source of this T cell receptor beta chain is a study of T cells expressing NK-cell markers. Study-wide context: Underlying the TCR beta repertoires were sorted CD3+CD56+NKG2C+, CD3+CD56+NKG2C- and CD3+CD56-NKG2C+ T cells.

A note on this clonotype: What it binds is unknown.

A 5'RACE template switching approach incorporating UMIs was used to make TCR beta cDNA. One entry per CDR3 protein, without DNA, is what TCRdb gives after re-calling the 5' RACE reads. The sample spans around 14,000 distinct CDR3 sequences; the ten largest clones claim about 60%. From germline, CDR1 is MNHEY and CDR2 SVGEGT. This CDR3 has 16 amino acids. Findings and limits, study-wide: Nothing established the HCMV specificity of expanded NKG2C+ T cell clones. A range of about 1.0-7.5% of CD8+ T cells consisted of dominant NKG2C+ clonotypes in 5 to 7 donors.

The chain couples TRBV6-2 or TRBV6-3 to TRBJ2-3; with no DNA, the TCRdb D assignment of TRBD1 cannot be verified. The receptor was isolated from a man aged 18-69 years in good health. Sequencing used blood T cells: a sorted CD56 or NKG2C T cell subset, CD4+ or CD8+ T cells, or bulk PBMC T cells (not recorded which). CDR3 region: CASSYVQGEVSDTQYF.